This TCR beta chain comes out of a study of cytomegalovirus exposure and HLA in healthy donors. Study information: The approximately 110 validation repertoires, a later analysis reported, used the same platform as the approximately 730 repertoires from the first cohort.

It was the roughly 130-subject validation cohort, separate from the approximately 700-subject first cohort, to which the donors belonged. Repertoires were generated with immunoSEQ multiplex PCR, while TCRdb's copy carries only in-frame clones and drops some. Here the sample spans around 200,000 clones, 80% to 85% being singletons. As concerns this clone: The antigen remains undetermined.

The study's findings and limits: A few CMV-associated chains proved CMV antigen-specific in vitro.

Unmatched junction bases numbered 5, after V lost 6 bases and J lost 6 bases. Germline V CDR1 and CDR2: WSHSY, SAAADI. The CDR3 length is 13 residues. The receptor was derived from a woman aged 18 to 35 in good health and CMV-seropositive. Source material: PBMCs. The chain recombines TRBV10-2 with TRBJ2-7; 10 bases agree with TRBD1. CDR3 sequence (DNA): TGCGCCAGCAGAGCGGGACAGGGGTTCGAGCAGTACTTC. It specifies CASRAGQGFEQYF.